This is a list of T cell receptor beta chains from one sample in a study of regulatory T cells in long-lasting Graves disease. MiXCR, run by TCRdb on the multiplex PCR reads, gives a single entry per CDR3 protein. Among some 220,000 distinct CDR3 sequences listed, roughly 20% were seen once. These data were also filed under a second study, of T cells in Graves' hyperthyroidism and ophthalmopathy.

The source material was peripheral blood mononuclear cells (PBMCs), sampled at new diagnosis, from a patient treated with antithyroid drugs. These receptors originate from a woman in her twenties or thirties with Graves disease. The CDR3 runs from the conserved cysteine through the conserved F or W. D genes are given only for firm matches. Not every row has a clone size; where given, it reads once, few, many or a size class.

clone size	CDR3 length	D gene	J gene	V gene	CDR3 protein	CDR3 DNA
many	14	TRBD2	TRBJ2-1	TRBV19	CASSRASGGNEQFF	TGTGCCAGTAGTAGGGCTAGCGGAGGTAATGAGCAGTTCTTC
few	19	TRBD2	TRBJ2-2	TRBV19	CASSIRLLAGGPNTGELFF	TGTGCCAGTAGTATCCGACTTCTAGCGGGAGGCCCGAACACCGGGGAGCTGTTTTTT
many	12	NA	TRBJ1-2	TRBV7-9	CASSLGGGGYTF	TGTGCCAGCAGCTTAGGCGGCGGTGGCTACACCTTC
many	14	NA	TRBJ1-2	TRBV30	CAWSLMGLNYGYTF	TGTGCCTGGAGTCTAATGGGACTCAACTATGGCTACACCTTC
many	14	NA	TRBJ1-5	TRBV30	CAWGKQGSNQPQHF	TGTGCCTGGGGAAAACAGGGTAGCAATCAGCCCCAGCATTTT
many	16	NA	TRBJ1-1	TRBV12-3/TRBV12-4	CASSPVPSPKITEAFF	TGTGCCAGCAGTCCGGTCCCCTCCCCCAAAATCACTGAAGCTTTCTTT
many	16	NA	TRBJ1-4	TRBV5-6	CASSLYDPGRLEKLFF	TGTGCCAGCAGCTTGTACGATCCAGGTCGGCTTGAAAAACTGTTTTTT
few	13	NA	TRBJ1-2	TRBV5-4	CASSLAGTYGYTF	TGTGCCAGCAGCTTGGCGGGGACCTATGGCTACACCTTC
few	15	NA	TRBJ1-4	TRBV5-5	CASSPSAGVGEKLFF	TGTGCCAGCAGCCCATCCGCAGGGGTAGGAGAAAAACTGTTTTTT
NA	14	TRBD1	TRBJ2-5	TRBV30	CAWSARTGQETQYF	TGTGCCTGGAGTGCCAGGACAGGACAAGAGACCCAGTACTTC